This TCR beta chain derives from a study of tumor-infiltrating lymphocytes in primary liver carcinoma. The CDR3 runs to 17 residues. Germline values: CDR1 ENHRY, CDR2 SYGVKD. Between the trimmed V and J ends, which lost 5 bases and 0 bases, there was a span of 17 bases. Extraction of RNA together with DNA used about 20-34 mg of unsorted bulk tissue. Primary liver carcinoma in the patients was surgically resected. Researchers took samples from five separate regions of each tumor. Reverse transcription of approximately 500 ng total RNA with a constant-region primer produced TCR beta cDNA. TCR beta libraries came from three nested multiplex PCR rounds using slightly modified ARM-PCR. The first two PCR rounds used TRBV1-TRBV30 primers with a Cbeta primer, roughly 10 cycles each. One entry per CDR3 protein results from TCRdb running MiXCR on the multiplex PCR reads. The table records roughly 48,000 distinct CDR3 sequences, 70% to 85% of them present only once.

In regard to this clonotype: Antigen unknown.

Findings and caveats of the study: It was in tumors, not blood, that the top-250-clone fraction was significantly higher (p = 0.039).

Source material: liver tumor tissue from sampling region 3. Subset reported: tumor region T3, left-lateral pole. This chain connects TRBV10-3 to TRBJ2-1, with D possibly TRBD2 on 5 matching bases. The receptor was derived from a man aged 35 to 55 with primary liver carcinoma and hepatitis B virus infection. The DNA for the CDR3 is TGTGCCATCAGTACCTCAACACTAGGGAGCTCCTACAATGAGCAGTTCTTC. Protein sequence: CAISTSTLGSSYNEQFF.